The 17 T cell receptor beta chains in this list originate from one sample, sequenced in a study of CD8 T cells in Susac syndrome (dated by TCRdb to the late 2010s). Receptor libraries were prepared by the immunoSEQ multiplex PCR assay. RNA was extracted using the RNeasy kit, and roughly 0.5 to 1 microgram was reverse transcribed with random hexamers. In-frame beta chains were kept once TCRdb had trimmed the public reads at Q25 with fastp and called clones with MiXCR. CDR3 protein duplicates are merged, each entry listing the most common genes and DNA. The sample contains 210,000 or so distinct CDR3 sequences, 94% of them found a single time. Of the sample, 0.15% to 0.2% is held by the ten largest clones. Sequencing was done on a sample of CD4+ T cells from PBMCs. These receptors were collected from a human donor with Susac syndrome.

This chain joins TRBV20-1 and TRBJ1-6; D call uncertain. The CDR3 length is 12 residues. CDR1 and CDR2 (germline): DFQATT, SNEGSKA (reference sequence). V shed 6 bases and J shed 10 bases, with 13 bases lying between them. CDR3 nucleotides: TGCAGTGCCATGAATGGGGTATCACCCCTCCACTTT. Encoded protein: CSAMNGVSPLHF.

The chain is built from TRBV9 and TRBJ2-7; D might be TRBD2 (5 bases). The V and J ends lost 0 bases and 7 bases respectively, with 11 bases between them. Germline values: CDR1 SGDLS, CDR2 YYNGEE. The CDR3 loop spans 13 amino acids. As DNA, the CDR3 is TGTGCCAGCAGCGTAGACCCCGAGGGAGAGCAGTACTTC. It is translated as CASSVDPEGEQYF.

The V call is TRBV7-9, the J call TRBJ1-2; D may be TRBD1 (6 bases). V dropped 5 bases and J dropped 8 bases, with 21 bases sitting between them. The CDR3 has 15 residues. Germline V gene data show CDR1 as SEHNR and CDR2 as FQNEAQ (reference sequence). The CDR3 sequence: CASSIQAGGARGYTF. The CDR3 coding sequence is TGTGCCAGCAGCATCCAGGCGGGGGGCGCGAGGGGCTACACCTTC.

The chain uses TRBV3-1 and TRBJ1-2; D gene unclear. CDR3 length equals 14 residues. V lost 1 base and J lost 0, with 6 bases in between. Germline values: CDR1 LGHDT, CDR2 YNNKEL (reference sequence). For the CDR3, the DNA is TGTGCCAGCAGCCAAGGGCGTTCTAACTATGGCTACACCTTC. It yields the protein CASSQGRSNYGYTF.

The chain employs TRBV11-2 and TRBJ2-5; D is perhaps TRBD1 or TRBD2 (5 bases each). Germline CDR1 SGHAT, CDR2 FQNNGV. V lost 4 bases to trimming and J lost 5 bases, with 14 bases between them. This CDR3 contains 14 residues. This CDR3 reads CASSSSGRIETQYF. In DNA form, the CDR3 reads TGTGCCAGCAGCTCATCGGGACGAATCGAGACCCAGTACTTC.

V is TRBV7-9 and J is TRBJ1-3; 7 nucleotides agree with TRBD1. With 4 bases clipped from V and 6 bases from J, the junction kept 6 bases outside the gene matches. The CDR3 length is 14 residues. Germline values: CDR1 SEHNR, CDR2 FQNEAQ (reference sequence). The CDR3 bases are TGTGCCAGCAGCTCGTCGACAGGGATAAACACCATATATTTT. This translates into CASSSSTGINTIYF.

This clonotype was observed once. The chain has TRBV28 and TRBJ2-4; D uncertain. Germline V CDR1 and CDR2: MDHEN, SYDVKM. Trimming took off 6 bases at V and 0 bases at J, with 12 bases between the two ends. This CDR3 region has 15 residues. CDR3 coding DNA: TGTGCCAGCAGCCACCGGCGACCAGCCAAAAACATTCAGTACTTC. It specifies CASSHRRPAKNIQYF.

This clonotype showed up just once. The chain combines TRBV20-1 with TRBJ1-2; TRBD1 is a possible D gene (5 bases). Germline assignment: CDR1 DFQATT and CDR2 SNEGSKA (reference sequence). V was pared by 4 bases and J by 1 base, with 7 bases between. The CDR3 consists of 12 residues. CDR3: CSATTVNYGYTF. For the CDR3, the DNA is TGCAGTGCTACGACAGTTAACTATGGCTACACCTTC.

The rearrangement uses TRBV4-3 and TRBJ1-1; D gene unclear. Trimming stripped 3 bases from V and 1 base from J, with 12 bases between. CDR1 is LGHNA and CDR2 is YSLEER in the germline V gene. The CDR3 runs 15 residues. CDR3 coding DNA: TGCGCCAGCAGCCACTCTATCGGCGGGAACACTGAAGCTTTCTTT. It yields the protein CASSHSIGGNTEAFF.

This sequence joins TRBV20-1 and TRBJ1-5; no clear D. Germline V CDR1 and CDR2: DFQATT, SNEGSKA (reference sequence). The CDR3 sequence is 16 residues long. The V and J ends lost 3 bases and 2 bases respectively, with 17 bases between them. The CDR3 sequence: CSASRTAGMGNQPQHF. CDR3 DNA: TGCAGTGCTAGTCGAACAGCGGGAATGGGCAATCAGCCCCAGCATTTT.

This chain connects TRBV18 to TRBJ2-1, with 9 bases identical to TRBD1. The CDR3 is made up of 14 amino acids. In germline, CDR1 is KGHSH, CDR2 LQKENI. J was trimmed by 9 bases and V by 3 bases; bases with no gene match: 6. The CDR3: CASSPGQGQGEQFF. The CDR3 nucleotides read TGTGCCAGCTCACCGGGACAGGGTCAAGGTGAGCAGTTCTTC.

The CDR3 is CASGYTGDRSNQPQHF. DNA for the CDR3: TGTGCCAGCGGGTATACAGGGGATAGAAGCAATCAGCCCCAGCATTTT. This sequence joins TRBV28 and TRBJ1-5; 7 bases line up with TRBD1. The CDR3 contains 16 residues. In germline, CDR1 is MDHEN, CDR2 SYDVKM. Unmatched junction bases numbered 11, after V lost 8 bases and J lost 1 base.

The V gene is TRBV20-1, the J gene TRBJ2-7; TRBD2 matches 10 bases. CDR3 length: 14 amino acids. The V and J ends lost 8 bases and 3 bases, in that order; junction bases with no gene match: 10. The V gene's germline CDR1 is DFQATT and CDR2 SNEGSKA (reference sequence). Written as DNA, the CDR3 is TGCAGTACCCAGGGTACTAGCGGGGACTACGAGCAGTACTTC. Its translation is CSTQGTSGDYEQYF.

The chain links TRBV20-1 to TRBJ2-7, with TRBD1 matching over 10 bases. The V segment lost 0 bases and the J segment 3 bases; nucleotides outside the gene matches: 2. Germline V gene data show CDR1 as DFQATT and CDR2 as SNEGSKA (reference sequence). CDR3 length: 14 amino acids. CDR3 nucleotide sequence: TGCAGTGCTAGAGAGGGACAGGGGTTCTACGAGCAGTACTTC. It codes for CSAREGQGFYEQYF.

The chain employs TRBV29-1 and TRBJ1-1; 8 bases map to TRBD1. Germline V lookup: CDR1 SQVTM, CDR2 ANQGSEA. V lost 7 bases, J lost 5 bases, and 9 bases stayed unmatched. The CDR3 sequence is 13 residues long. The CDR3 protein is CSASQGARTEAFF. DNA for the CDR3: TGCAGCGCTAGTCAGGGGGCTCGGACTGAAGCTTTCTTT.

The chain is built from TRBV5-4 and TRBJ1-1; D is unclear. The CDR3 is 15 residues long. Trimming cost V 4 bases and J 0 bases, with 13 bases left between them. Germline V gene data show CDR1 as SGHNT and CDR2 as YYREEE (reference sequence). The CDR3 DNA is TGTGCCAGCAGCCCACGGGAGAAAATGAACACTGAAGCTTTCTTT. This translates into CASSPREKMNTEAFF.

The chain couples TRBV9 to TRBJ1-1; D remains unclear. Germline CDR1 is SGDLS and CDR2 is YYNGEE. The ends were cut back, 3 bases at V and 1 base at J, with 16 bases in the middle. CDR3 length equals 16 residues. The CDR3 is CASSAYLLGGNTEAFF. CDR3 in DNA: TGTGCCAGCAGCGCCTACCTTTTGGGTGGGAACACTGAAGCTTTCTTT.